This TCR beta chain was recovered during a study of blood T cell repertoires in COVID-19. Study-level background: In each case, the material was cDNA or gDNA derived from T cells, B-cell-depleted T cells, or PBMCs.

Followed longitudinally, the Seattle patients had been enrolled during active infection. Trimming took 2 bases from V and 5 from J, leaving 12 bases between them. The CDR3 extends over 14 amino acids. Germline-derived CDR1 and CDR2 are LGHDT and YNNKEL (reference sequence). Authors' processing steps: The authors estimated nucleated cell counts from reference gene primer amplification. Profiled with immunoSEQ multiplex PCR; TCRdb holds only in-frame clones, not every one. The V and J calls and the clone size are those of that table, but D and trimming were determined from the DNA. The sample includes about 360,000 clones, 75% to 90% seen only once; the top ten take just over 7%.

Input material: peripheral blood. The clonotype was recovered from a woman aged 60 to 75 with COVID-19, enrolled during active disease. The V and J genes are TRBV3-1 (or the pseudogene TRBV3-2) and TRBJ1-1; no firm D call. Here the CDR3 reads CASSQRPRGTEAFF. CDR3 sequence (DNA): TGTGCCAGCAGCCAAAGGCCCCGCGGGACTGAAGCTTTCTTT.